Here is one TCR beta chain with its context. The CDR3 has 15 residues. In germline, CDR1 is SGHTA, CDR2 FQGNSA. V shed 4 bases, J shed 3 bases, and the junction held 6 bases outside the gene matches. Using genomic DNA as the template, TCR beta VDJ and CDR3 profiling was carried out. TCRdb re-analysed the reads in MiXCR, keeping a single row per CDR3 protein. The sample records 150,000 or so distinct CDR3 sequences, under 75% being singletons. The sample originates from a study of CD8+CD57+ T cells in acquired aplastic anemia. Whole-study context: Isolated CD4+ and CD8+ cells, once sorted, yielded DNA averaging around 3.1 ug.

This receptor was taken from a human donor in good health. Material for sequencing was sorted CD4+, CD8+, or CD8+CD57+ T cells (not recorded which) from PBMCs. The chain has TRBV7-2 and TRBJ2-7; 10 positions agree with TRBD1. CDR3: CASSSGQGLYYEQYF. The CDR3 DNA reads TGTGCCAGCAGCTCGGGACAGGGGCTATACTACGAGCAGTACTTC.